The rows below give T cell receptor beta chains drawn from one sample of a study of molecular identifiers for immune sequencing clone quantification. TCRdb processed the PCR reads anew with MiXCR; each CDR3 protein has one entry. The repertoire includes more than 250,000 distinct CDR3 sequences, over 20% of them detected once, and about 0.81% sits in the top ten. The sequencing sample was made of naive CD8+ T cells from blood, with Jurkat cell RNA spiked in. The receptors were sampled from a human donor in good health. Some libraries in this study had Jurkat cell RNA spiked in. Each CDR3 is given with its conserved first and last residue. Each record gives: V gene, clone size, J gene, D gene, CDR3 protein, CDR3 DNA. The D gene is left open where the match is weak. Size tells how often a clone was seen (once, few, many) or the class of an expanded clone, and some rows leave it out.

v_call: TRBV25-1; clone_size: many; j_call: TRBJ2-7; d_call: .; cdr3_aa: CASSDPSGGPAYEQYF; cdr3_nt: TGTGCCAGCAGTGATCCATCGGGGGGCCCTGCCTACGAGCAGTACTTC
v_call: TRBV7-9; clone_size: few; j_call: TRBJ2-5; d_call: .; cdr3_aa: CASSLASETRYF; cdr3_nt: TGTGCCAGCAGCTTAGCGTCCGAGACCCGGTACTTC
v_call: TRBV5-4; clone_size: many; j_call: TRBJ2-7; d_call: TRBD2; cdr3_aa: CASSLEPSGISEQYF; cdr3_nt: TGTGCCAGCAGCTTGGAGCCTAGCGGGATTAGCGAGCAGTACTTC
v_call: TRBV20-1; clone_size: .; j_call: TRBJ2-1; d_call: .; cdr3_aa: CSASAGPSVNEQFF; cdr3_nt: TGCAGTGCTAGCGCCGGCCCGTCTGTCAATGAGCAGTTCTTC
v_call: TRBV20-1; clone_size: many; j_call: TRBJ2-7; d_call: TRBD2; cdr3_aa: CSAREGGGSSYEQYF; cdr3_nt: TGCAGTGCTAGAGAGGGCGGGGGTAGCTCCTACGAGCAGTACTTC
v_call: TRBV20-1; clone_size: .; j_call: TRBJ2-7; d_call: .; cdr3_aa: CSARDLGAEQYF; cdr3_nt: TGCAGTGCTAGAGATCTGGGGGCAGAGCAGTACTTC
v_call: TRBV30; clone_size: .; j_call: TRBJ2-1; d_call: TRBD2; cdr3_aa: CAWSVVIAGGNEQFF; cdr3_nt: TGTGCCTGGAGTGTAGTTATAGCGGGGGGAAATGAGCAGTTCTTC
v_call: TRBV7-9; clone_size: many; j_call: TRBJ1-1; d_call: TRBD1; cdr3_aa: CASRTGYTEAFF; cdr3_nt: TGTGCCAGCCGGACAGGATACACTGAAGCTTTCTTT
v_call: TRBV11-2; clone_size: many; j_call: TRBJ2-3; d_call: TRBD2; cdr3_aa: CASSLGTSAADTQYF; cdr3_nt: TGTGCCAGCAGCTTAGGGACTAGCGCGGCAGATACGCAGTATTTT
v_call: TRBV25-1; clone_size: many; j_call: TRBJ2-7; d_call: .; cdr3_aa: CASSEPFSGDEQYF; cdr3_nt: TGTGCCAGCAGTGAACCCTTCTCGGGGGACGAGCAGTACTTC
v_call: TRBV4-3; clone_size: many; j_call: TRBJ2-7; d_call: .; cdr3_aa: CASSQDIQSYEQYF; cdr3_nt: TGCGCCAGCAGCCAAGATATACAGAGCTACGAGCAGTACTTC
v_call: TRBV29-1; clone_size: many; j_call: TRBJ2-4; d_call: TRBD2; cdr3_aa: CSGLAEAKNIQYF; cdr3_nt: TGCAGCGGACTAGCGGAAGCCAAAAACATTCAGTACTTC
v_call: TRBV27; clone_size: many; j_call: TRBJ2-4; d_call: .; cdr3_aa: CASSSRLGAKNIQYF; cdr3_nt: TGTGCCAGCAGTTCCCGACTGGGAGCCAAAAACATTCAGTACTTC
v_call: TRBV19; clone_size: many; j_call: TRBJ2-3; d_call: .; cdr3_aa: CASSPRETDTQYF; cdr3_nt: TGTGCCAGTAGCCCTCGAGAGACAGATACGCAGTATTTT
v_call: TRBV6-5; clone_size: many; j_call: TRBJ2-7; d_call: .; cdr3_aa: CASSYDDYNEQYF; cdr3_nt: TGTGCCAGCAGTTACGACGACTATAACGAGCAGTACTTC
v_call: TRBV7-6; clone_size: many; j_call: TRBJ2-3; d_call: .; cdr3_aa: CASSLAWDTDTQYF; cdr3_nt: TGTGCCAGCAGCTTAGCGTGGGACACAGATACGCAGTATTTT
v_call: TRBV9; clone_size: few; j_call: TRBJ2-2; d_call: .; cdr3_aa: CASRQGGTGELFF; cdr3_nt: TGTGCCAGCAGACAGGGTGGCACCGGGGAGCTGTTTTTT
v_call: TRBV28; clone_size: many; j_call: TRBJ2-5; d_call: .; cdr3_aa: CASSLTTGTETQYF; cdr3_nt: TGTGCCAGCAGTTTAACGACGGGGACAGAGACCCAGTACTTC
v_call: TRBV30; clone_size: many; j_call: TRBJ2-2; d_call: .; cdr3_aa: CAWSEGVTGELFF; cdr3_nt: TGTGCCTGGAGCGAGGGGGTCACCGGGGAGCTGTTTTTT
v_call: TRBV20-1; clone_size: .; j_call: TRBJ1-5; d_call: .; cdr3_aa: CGAREPYSNQPQHF; cdr3_nt: TGCGGTGCTAGAGAACCGTATAGCAATCAGCCCCAGCATTTT
v_call: TRBV5-5; clone_size: many; j_call: TRBJ1-3; d_call: TRBD1; cdr3_aa: CASSIGTASGNTIYF; cdr3_nt: TGTGCCAGCAGCATAGGGACAGCCTCTGGAAACACCATATATTTT
v_call: TRBV11-2; clone_size: few; j_call: TRBJ2-3; d_call: TRBD2; cdr3_aa: CASSLVAGVDTQYF; cdr3_nt: TGTGCCAGCAGCTTAGTTGCGGGAGTAGATACGCAGTATTTT
v_call: TRBV28; clone_size: many; j_call: TRBJ2-7; d_call: TRBD1; cdr3_aa: CASSGRTGAPYEQYF; cdr3_nt: TGTGCCAGCAGTGGACGGACAGGGGCCCCTTACGAGCAGTACTTC
v_call: TRBV27; clone_size: .; j_call: TRBJ2-7; d_call: TRBD2; cdr3_aa: CASSWSGSYYEQYF; cdr3_nt: TGTGCCAGCAGTTGGAGCGGGAGCTACTACGAGCAGTACTTC
v_call: TRBV4-1; clone_size: many; j_call: TRBJ1-2; d_call: .; cdr3_aa: CASSQDPEAGAEGYTF; cdr3_nt: TGCGCCAGCAGCCAGGACCCCGAGGCAGGGGCCGAAGGCTACACCTTC
v_call: TRBV4-1; clone_size: .; j_call: TRBJ2-3; d_call: TRBD2; cdr3_aa: CASSQDFGTSGPRSSGYF; cdr3_nt: TGCGCCAGCAGCCAAGACTTCGGGACTAGCGGTCCCCGCTCCTCGGGGTATTTT
v_call: TRBV27; clone_size: many; j_call: TRBJ1-1; d_call: .; cdr3_aa: CASTSGPEAFF; cdr3_nt: TGTGCCAGCACCTCCGGGCCTGAAGCTTTCTTT
v_call: TRBV7-6; clone_size: few; j_call: TRBJ2-7; d_call: TRBD1; cdr3_aa: CASSLAGQPYEQYF; cdr3_nt: TGTGCCAGCAGCTTAGCGGGACAGCCTTACGAGCAGTACTTC